This T cell receptor beta chain was sequenced during a study of T cells in Graves' hyperthyroidism and ophthalmopathy. The length of the CDR3 is 13 residues. Germline V gene sequence: CDR1 MNHNS, CDR2 SASEGT. V was shortened by 8 bases and J by 0 bases, with 10 bases between the two germline ends. This clonotype was counted only a few times. Across 18 months, stable Graves' hyperthyroidism was marked by no progression to ophthalmopathy. PBMCs were derived from about 9.1 ml fresh peripheral blood. RNA transcripts provided the source from which TCR beta CDR3 regions were amplified. Researchers ran a first-round RT-PCR on the TCR CDR3 using the HTBI primer set. TCRdb reanalysed the multiplex PCR reads using MiXCR and keeps one entry per CDR3 protein. Of about 480,000 distinct CDR3 sequences in the sample, around 15% were seen once.

What was sequenced was blood. The clonotype comes from a woman between 18 and 29 years old with Graves' hyperthyroidism. The chain links TRBV6-1 to TRBJ1-1; D call uncertain. The CDR3 DNA is TGTGCCAGCGGGCCGGCCCTGAACACTGAAGCTTTCTTT. Residues: CASGPALNTEAFF.